This T cell receptor (beta chain) was observed in a study of cytomegalovirus exposure and HLA in healthy donors. The CDR3 runs 19 residues. Germline lookup yields CDR1 LGHNA and CDR2 YNFKEQ. V was pared by 0 bases and J by 0 bases, with 15 bases between. It was with 60 Vbeta and 13 Jbeta primers that the PCR ran. Using immunoSEQ multiplex PCR, the repertoire was profiled, and TCRdb retains in-frame clones only, with some absent. The data show around 67,000 clones, roughly four fifths seen once. For this clone: Its target is unknown.

Findings of the study overall: A later analysis linked about 17,000 TCR beta sequences to HLA alleles at 0.05 false discovery rate.

This receptor was identified in a woman aged 25 to 39 in good health and CMV-seropositive. The sequenced sample consisted of PBMCs. J is TRBJ2-6 and V is TRBV4-2; maybe TRBD2 (6 bases). The CDR3 protein is CASSQESRQDYSGANVLTF. Written as DNA, the CDR3 is TGTGCCAGCAGCCAAGAATCGCGGCAGGACTACTCTGGGGCCAACGTCCTGACTTTC.